This T cell receptor (beta chain) was documented in a study of CD8 T cells in Susac syndrome. Trimming pared 5 bases from V and 3 bases from J, leaving 10 bases between. Per the germline V gene, CDR1 is KGHDR and CDR2 is SFDVKD. This CDR3 region has 13 residues. An input of about 0.5 to 1 ug of RNA was subjected to reverse transcription using random hexamers. An immunoSEQ multiplex PCR amplified TCR beta CDR3 over 54 Vbeta and 13 Jbeta. TCRdb re-called the immunoSEQ multiplex PCR reads with MiXCR, one entry per CDR3 protein. Of 150,000 to 200,000 distinct CDR3 sequences in the sample, more than 90% were seen once. The TEMRA cells underwent FACS enrichment, while the CD8+ and CD4+ T cells underwent negative isolation.

Specimen: CD4+ T cells from PBMCs. The V call is TRBV24-1, the J call TRBJ2-7, with D unclear. This clonotype originated in a human donor in good health. CDR3 nucleotides: TGTGCCACCAGTGTTGGCTCCTACTACGAGCAGTACTTC. This encodes CATSVGSYYEQYF.